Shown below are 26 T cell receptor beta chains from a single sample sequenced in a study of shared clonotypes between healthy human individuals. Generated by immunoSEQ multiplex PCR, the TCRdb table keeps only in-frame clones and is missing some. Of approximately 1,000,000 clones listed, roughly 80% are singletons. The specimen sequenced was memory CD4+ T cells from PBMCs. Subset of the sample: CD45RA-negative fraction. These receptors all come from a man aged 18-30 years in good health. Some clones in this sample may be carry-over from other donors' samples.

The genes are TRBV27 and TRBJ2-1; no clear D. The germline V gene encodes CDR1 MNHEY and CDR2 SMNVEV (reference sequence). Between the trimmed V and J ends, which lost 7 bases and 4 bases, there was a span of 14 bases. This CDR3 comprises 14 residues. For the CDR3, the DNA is TGTGCCAGCACCGCCCGGTATGGGTACAATGAGCAGTTCTTC. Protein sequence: CASTARYGYNEQFF.

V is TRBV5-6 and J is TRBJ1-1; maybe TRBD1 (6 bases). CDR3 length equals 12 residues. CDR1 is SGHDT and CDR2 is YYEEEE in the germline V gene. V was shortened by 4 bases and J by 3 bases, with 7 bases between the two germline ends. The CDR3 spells CASSAGDTEAFF. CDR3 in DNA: TGTGCCAGCAGCGCAGGGGACACTGAAGCTTTCTTT. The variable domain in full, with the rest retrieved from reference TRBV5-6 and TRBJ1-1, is DAGVTQSPTHLIKTRGQQVTLRCSPKSGHDTVSWYQQALGQGPQFIFQYYEEEERQRGNFPDRFSGHQFPNYSSELNVNALLLGDSALYLCASSAGDTEAFFGQGTRLTVV.

The CDR3 protein is CASRPGAQETQYF. The CDR3 DNA reads as TGCGCCAGCAGACCGGGAGCCCAAGAGACCCAGTACTTC. The chain couples TRBV5-1 to TRBJ2-5, with a tentative D call TRBD2 (6 bases). Trimming took 5 bases from V and 1 from J, leaving 9 bases between them. The CDR3 runs 13 residues. Germline V gene sequence: CDR1 SGHRS, CDR2 YFSETQ.

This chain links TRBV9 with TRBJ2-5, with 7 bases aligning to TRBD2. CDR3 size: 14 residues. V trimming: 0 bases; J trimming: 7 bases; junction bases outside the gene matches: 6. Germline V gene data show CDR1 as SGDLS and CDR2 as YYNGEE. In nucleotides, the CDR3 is TGTGCCAGCAGCGTAGAGGGCCAGCGGGGGACCCAGTACTTC. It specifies CASSVEGQRGTQYF.

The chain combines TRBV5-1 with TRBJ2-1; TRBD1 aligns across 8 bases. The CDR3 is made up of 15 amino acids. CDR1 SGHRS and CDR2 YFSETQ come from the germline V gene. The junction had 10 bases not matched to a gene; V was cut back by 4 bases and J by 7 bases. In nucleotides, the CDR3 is TGCGCCAGCAGCGGACAGGGCCGGCACGTTAATGAGCAGTTCTTC. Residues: CASSGQGRHVNEQFF.

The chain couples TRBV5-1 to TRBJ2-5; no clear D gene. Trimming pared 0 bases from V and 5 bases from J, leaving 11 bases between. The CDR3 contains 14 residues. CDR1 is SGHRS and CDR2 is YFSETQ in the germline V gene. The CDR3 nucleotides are TGCGCCAGCAGCTTGGGCACGGGCGACGAGACCCAGTACTTC. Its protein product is CASSLGTGDETQYF.

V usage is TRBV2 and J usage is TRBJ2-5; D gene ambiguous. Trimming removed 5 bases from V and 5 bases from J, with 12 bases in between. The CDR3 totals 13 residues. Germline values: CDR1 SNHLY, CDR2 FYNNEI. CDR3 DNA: TGTGCCAGCAGTTCAATGTTGTTGGAGACCCAGTACTTC. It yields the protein CASSSMLLETQYF.

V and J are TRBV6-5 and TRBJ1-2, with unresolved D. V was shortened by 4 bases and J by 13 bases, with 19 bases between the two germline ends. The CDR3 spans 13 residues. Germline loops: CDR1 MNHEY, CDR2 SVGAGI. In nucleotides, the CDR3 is TGTGCCAGCAGTTGGGCTCCGGGCCCCTCGGGCACCTTC. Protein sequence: CASSWAPGPSGTF.

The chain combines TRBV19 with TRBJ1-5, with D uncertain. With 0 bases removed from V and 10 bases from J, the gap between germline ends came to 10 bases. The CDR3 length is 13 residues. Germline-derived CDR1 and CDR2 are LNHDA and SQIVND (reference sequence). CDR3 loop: CASSIDRAQPQHF. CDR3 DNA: TGTGCCAGTAGTATAGATCGGGCGCAACCCCAGCATTTT. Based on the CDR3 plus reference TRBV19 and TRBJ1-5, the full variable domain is DGGITQSPKYLFRKEGQNVTLSCEQNLNHDAMYWYRQDPGQGLRLIYYSQIVNDFQKGDIAEGYSVSREKKESFPLTVTSAQKNPTAFYLCASSIDRAQPQHFGDGTRLSIL.

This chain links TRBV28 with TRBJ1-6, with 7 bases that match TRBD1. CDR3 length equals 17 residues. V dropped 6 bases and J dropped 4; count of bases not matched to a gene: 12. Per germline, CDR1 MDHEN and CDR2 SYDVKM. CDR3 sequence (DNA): TGTGCCAGCAGGATTACCGGGGGACAGTCTTATAATTCACCCCTCCACTTT. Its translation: CASRITGGQSYNSPLHF.

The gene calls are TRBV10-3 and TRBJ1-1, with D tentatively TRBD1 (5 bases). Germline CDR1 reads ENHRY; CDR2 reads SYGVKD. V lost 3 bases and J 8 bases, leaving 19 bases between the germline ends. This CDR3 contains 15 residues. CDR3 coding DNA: TGTGCCATCAGTGAATCCTGGGGGGGGATGAAGGAAGCTTTCTTT. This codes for CAISESWGGMKEAFF.

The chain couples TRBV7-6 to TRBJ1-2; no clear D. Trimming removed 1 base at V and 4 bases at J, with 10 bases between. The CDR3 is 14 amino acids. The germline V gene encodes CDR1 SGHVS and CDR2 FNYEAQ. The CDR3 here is CASSLEGGLYGYTF. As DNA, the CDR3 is TGTGCCAGCAGCTTAGAAGGCGGGCTCTATGGCTACACCTTC.

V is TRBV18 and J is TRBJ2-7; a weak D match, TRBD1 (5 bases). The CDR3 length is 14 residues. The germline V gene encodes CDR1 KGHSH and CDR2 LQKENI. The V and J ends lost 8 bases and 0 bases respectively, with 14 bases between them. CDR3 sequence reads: CASRFTGYSYEQYF. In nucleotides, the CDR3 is TGTGCCAGCCGTTTCACAGGCTACTCCTACGAGCAGTACTTC.

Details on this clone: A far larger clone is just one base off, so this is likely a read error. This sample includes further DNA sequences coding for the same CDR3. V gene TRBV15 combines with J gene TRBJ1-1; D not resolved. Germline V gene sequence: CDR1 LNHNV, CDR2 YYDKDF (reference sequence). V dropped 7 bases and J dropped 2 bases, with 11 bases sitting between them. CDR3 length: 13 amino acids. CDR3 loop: CATTANPNTEAFF. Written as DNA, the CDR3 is TGTGCCACCACAGCTAACCCAAACACTGAAGCTTTCTTT. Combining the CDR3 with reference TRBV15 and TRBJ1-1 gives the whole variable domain DAMVIQNPRYQVTQFGKPVTLSCSQTLNHNVMYWYQQKSSQAPKLLFHYYDKDFNNEADTPDNFQSRRPNTSFCFLDIRSPGLGDTAMYLCATTANPNTEAFFGQGTRLTVV.

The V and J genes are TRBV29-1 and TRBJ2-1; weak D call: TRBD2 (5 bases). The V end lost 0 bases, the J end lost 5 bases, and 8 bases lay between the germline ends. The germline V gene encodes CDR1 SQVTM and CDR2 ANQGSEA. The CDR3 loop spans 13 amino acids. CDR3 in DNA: TGCAGCGTTGAAGACACTAGTCACAATGAGCAGTTCTTC. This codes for CSVEDTSHNEQFF.

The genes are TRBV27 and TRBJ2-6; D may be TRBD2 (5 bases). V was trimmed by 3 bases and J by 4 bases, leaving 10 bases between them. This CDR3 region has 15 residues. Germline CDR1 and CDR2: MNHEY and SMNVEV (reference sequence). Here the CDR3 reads CASSFGRAGANVLTF. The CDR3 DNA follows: TGTGCCAGCAGTTTTGGGCGGGCCGGGGCCAACGTCCTGACTTTC.

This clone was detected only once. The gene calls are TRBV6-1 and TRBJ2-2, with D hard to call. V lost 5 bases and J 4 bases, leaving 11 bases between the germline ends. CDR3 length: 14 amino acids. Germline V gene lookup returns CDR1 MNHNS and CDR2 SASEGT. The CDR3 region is CASSWSGFTGELFF. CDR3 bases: TGTGCCAGCAGTTGGTCAGGATTCACCGGGGAGCTGTTTTTT.

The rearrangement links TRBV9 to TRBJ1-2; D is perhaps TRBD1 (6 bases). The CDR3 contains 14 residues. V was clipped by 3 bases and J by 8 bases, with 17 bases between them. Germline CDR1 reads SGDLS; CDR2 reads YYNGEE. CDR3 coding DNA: TGTGCCAGCAGCGCAGAAACAGGGTGGGAAGGCTACACCTTC. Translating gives CASSAETGWEGYTF.

The CDR3 region is CASNRSSPKNIQYF. Written as DNA, the CDR3 is TGTGCCAGCAACCGCTCTAGCCCTAAAAACATTCAGTACTTC. The chain carries TRBV28 and TRBJ2-4, with D possibly matching TRBD2 (5 bases). This CDR3 spans 14 amino acids. From germline, CDR1 is MDHEN and CDR2 SYDVKM. V was pared by 7 bases and J by 4 bases, with 14 bases between.

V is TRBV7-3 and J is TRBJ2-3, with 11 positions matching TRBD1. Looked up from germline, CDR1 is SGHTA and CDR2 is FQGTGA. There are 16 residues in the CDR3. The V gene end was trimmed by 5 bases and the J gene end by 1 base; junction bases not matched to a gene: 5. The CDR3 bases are TGTGCCAGCAGCCCTGGGACAGGGGGGGGCACAGATACGCAGTATTTT. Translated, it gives CASSPGTGGGTDTQYF.

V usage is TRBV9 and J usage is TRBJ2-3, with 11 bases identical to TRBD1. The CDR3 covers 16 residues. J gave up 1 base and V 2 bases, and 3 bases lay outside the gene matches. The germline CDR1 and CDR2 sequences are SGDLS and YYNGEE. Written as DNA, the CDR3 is TGTGCCAGCAGCGTGGGACAGGGGGAGGGCACAGATACGCAGTATTTT. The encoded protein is CASSVGQGEGTDTQYF.

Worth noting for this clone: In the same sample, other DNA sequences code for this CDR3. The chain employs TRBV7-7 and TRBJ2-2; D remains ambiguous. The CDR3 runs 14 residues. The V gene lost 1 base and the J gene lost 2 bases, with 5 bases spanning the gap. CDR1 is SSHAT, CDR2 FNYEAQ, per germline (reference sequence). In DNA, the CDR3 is TGTGCCAGCAGCTTAGGGCGTAACACCGGGGAGCTGTTTTTT. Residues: CASSLGRNTGELFF.

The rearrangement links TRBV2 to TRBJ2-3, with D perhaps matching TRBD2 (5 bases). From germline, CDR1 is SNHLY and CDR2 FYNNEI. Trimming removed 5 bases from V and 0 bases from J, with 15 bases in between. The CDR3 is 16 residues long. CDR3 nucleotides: TGTGCCAGCAGTACGGAGCGGCCCCCTAGCACAGATACGCAGTATTTT. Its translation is CASSTERPPSTDTQYF.

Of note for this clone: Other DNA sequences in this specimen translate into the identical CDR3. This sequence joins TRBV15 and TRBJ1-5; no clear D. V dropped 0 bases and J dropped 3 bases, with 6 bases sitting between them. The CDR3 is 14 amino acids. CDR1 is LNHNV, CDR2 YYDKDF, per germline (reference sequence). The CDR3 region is CATSRDRDNQPQHF. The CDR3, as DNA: TGTGCCACCAGCAGAGACCGGGACAATCAGCCCCAGCATTTT.

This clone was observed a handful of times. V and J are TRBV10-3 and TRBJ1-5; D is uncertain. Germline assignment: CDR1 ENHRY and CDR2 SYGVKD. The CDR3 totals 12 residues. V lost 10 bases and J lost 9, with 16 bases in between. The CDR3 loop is CATGPEARPQHF. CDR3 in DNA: TGTGCCACGGGCCCTGAGGCTCGGCCCCAGCATTTT.

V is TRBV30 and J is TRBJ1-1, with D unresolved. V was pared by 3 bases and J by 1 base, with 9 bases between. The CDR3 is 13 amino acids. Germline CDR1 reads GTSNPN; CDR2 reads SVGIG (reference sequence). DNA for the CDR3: TGTGCCTGGAGGAACGCATGGAACACTGAAGCTTTCTTT. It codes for CAWRNAWNTEAFF.